This TCR beta chain was sequenced for a study of OX40 agonist ivuxolimab in advanced cancers. Study-wide background: Patients' therapy was ivuxolimab, an antibody that acts as an agonist of OX40 (CD134). One hepatocellular carcinoma and a couple of cutaneous melanoma patients partially responded.

Whole-study findings and limits: Certain nonresponding patients likewise had low normalized T-cell clonal expansion.

Points on this clone: Its specificity is not known.

Deletions cut 5 bases from V and 4 bases from J, with 18 bases between. The CDR3 has 15 residues. Per the germline V gene, CDR1 is LNHDA and CDR2 is SQIVND (reference sequence). Sequencing used immunoSEQ multiplex PCR; TCRdb keeps in-frame clones, though not all of them. The repertoire includes 30,000 to 45,000 clones, approximately 90% of them detected once, and approximately 22% sits in the top ten. The rearrangement links TRBV19 to TRBJ2-7; tentative D call: TRBD1 (5 bases). The receptor was derived from an adult with an advanced solid tumor such as melanoma, head and neck, liver or kidney cancer. Sequenced material: CD4+ or CD8+ T cells sorted from blood, taken in a trial of the OX40 agonist ivuxolimab. The CDR3 nucleotides read TGTGCCAGTAGTCCTGGGGCAAACCTTGCTTACGAGCAGTACTTC. Translated: CASSPGANLAYEQYF.